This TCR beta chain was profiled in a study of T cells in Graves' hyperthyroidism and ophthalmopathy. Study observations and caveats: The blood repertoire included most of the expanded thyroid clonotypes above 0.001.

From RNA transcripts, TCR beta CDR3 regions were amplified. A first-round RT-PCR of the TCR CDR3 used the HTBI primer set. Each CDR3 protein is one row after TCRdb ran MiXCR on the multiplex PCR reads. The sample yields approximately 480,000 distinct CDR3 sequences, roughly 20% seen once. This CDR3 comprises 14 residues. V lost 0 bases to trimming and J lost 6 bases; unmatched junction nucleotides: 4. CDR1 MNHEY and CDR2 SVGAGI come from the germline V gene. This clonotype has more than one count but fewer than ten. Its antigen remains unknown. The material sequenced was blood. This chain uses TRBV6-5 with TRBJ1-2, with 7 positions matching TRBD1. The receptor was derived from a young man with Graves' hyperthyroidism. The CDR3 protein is CASSYSGTVNGYTF. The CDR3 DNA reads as TGTGCCAGCAGTTACTCCGGGACAGTCAATGGCTACACCTTC.